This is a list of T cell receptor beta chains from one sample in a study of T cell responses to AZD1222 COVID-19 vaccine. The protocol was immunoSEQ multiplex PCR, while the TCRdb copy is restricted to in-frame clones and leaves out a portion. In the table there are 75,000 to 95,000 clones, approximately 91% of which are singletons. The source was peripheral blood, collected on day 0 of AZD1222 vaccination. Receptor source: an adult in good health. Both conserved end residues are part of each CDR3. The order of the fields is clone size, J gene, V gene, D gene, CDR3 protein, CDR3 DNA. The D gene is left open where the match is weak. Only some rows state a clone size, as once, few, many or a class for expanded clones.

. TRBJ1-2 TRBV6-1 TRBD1 CASSEDRGLGGYTF TGTGCCAGCAGTGAGGACAGGGGCCTGGGCGGCTACACCTTC
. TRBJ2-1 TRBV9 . CASSVDAWGDEQFF TGTGCCAGCAGCGTAGACGCATGGGGCGATGAGCAGTTCTTC
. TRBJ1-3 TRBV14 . CASSQDYGISGNTIYF TGTGCCAGCAGCCAAGACTACGGGATCTCTGGAAACACCATATATTTT
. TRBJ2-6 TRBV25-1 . CASRWAGANVLTF TGTGCCAGCAGATGGGCTGGGGCCAACGTCCTGACTTTC
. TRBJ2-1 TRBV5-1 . CASSLGQNLHEQFF TGCGCCAGCAGCTTGGGACAAAACTTACATGAGCAGTTCTTC
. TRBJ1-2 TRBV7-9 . CASSLGLAANYGYTF TGTGCCAGCAGCTTAGGTTTGGCCGCTAACTATGGCTACACCTTC
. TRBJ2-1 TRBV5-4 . CASSLAGFEQFF TGTGCCAGCAGCTTGGCTGGATTTGAGCAGTTCTTC
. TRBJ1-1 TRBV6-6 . CASSTGKAMNTEAFF TGTGCCAGCAGTACAGGGAAGGCCATGAACACTGAAGCTTTCTTT
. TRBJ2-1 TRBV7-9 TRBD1 CASSRTGGTGDEQFF TGTGCCAGCAGCCGCACCGGGGGGACAGGGGATGAGCAGTTCTTC
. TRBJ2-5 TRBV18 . CASSPSPLGETQYF TGTGCCAGCTCACCGTCCCCCTTGGGGGAGACCCAGTACTTC
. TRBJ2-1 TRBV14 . CASSQDVQEYNEQFF TGTGCCAGCAGCCAAGACGTACAGGAGTACAATGAGCAGTTCTTC
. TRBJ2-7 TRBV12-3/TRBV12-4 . CASTKNLQDEQYF TGTGCCAGCACCAAGAACCTACAGGACGAGCAGTACTTC
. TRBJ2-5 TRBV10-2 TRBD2 CASSESTSGRVRETQYF TGCGCCAGCAGTGAGTCGACAAGCGGGAGGGTCCGTGAGACCCAGTACTTC
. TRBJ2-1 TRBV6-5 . CASSSRGAGYNEQFF TGTGCCAGCAGTTCTCGCGGAGCAGGATACAATGAGCAGTTCTTC
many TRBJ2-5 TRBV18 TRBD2 CASSPGVAGESGETQYF TGTGCCAGCTCACCCGGCGTAGCGGGAGAATCTGGGGAGACCCAGTACTTC
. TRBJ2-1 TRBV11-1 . CASSLMVGIEQFF TGTGCCAGCAGCTTAATGGTCGGGATTGAGCAGTTCTTC
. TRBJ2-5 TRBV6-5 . CASSYPGEPRAQYF TGTGCCAGCAGTTACCCCGGAGAGCCTAGGGCCCAGTACTTC
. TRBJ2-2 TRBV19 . CASSGGNTGELFF TGTGCCAGTAGCGGGGGAAACACCGGGGAGCTGTTTTTT
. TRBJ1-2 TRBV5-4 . CASSLISAGVYTF TGTGCCAGCAGCTTAATCTCCGCAGGGGTCTACACCTTC
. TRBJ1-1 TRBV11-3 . CASSLGGGNTEAFF TGTGCCAGCAGCTTAGGCGGGGGAAACACTGAAGCTTTCTTT
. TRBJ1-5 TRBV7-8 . CASSPQGSYSNQPQHF TGTGCCAGCAGCCCCCAGGGGAGCTATAGCAATCAGCCCCAGCATTTT
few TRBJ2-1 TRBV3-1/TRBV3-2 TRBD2 CASSQDSSGWLGEQFF TGTGCCAGCAGCCAAGATTCTAGCGGGTGGCTGGGTGAGCAGTTCTTC
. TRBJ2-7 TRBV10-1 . CASSVSPTAYEQYF TGCGCCAGCAGTGTCTCTCCAACCGCCTACGAGCAGTACTTC
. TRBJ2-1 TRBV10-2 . CASSASNNEQFF TGCGCCAGCAGTGCTAGTAACAATGAGCAGTTCTTC
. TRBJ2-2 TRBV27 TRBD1 CASSLWGGQGLFF TGTGCCAGCAGTTTATGGGGGGGACAGGGGCTGTTTTTT
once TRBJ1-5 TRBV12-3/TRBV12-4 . CASSLGVDQPQHF TGTGCCAGCAGTTTAGGGGTGGATCAGCCCCAGCATTTT
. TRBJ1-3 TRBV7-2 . CASSLGLSGNTIYF TGTGCCAGCAGCCTTGGCCTCTCTGGAAACACCATATATTTT
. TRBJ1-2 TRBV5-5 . CASSPTPRDSLGGYTF TGTGCCAGCAGCCCCACTCCCCGTGACAGTTTGGGTGGCTACACCTTC
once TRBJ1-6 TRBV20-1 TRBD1 CSASQQGVSPLHF TGCAGTGCTAGTCAACAGGGGGTATCGCCCCTCCACTTT
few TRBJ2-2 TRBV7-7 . CASSQGVNTGELFF TGTGCTAGCAGCCAAGGAGTGAACACCGGGGAGCTGTTTTTT
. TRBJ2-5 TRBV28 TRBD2 CASSGTSGGGYPETQYF TGTGCCAGCAGTGGGACTAGCGGGGGGGGTTATCCAGAGACCCAGTACTTC
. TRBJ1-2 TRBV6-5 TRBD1 CASSTEITGGAGYTF TGTGCCAGCAGTACCGAAATTACAGGGGGCGCGGGCTACACCTTC
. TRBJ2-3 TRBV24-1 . CATSDSPAWTLYGTDTQYF TGTGCCACCAGTGATTCTCCTGCCTGGACTCTCTATGGGACAGATACGCAGTATTTT
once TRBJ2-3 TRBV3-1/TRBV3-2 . CASSQRSGAWTDTQYF TGTGCCAGCAGCCAAAGGTCGGGAGCTTGGACAGATACGCAGTATTTT
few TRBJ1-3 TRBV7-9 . CASSPKVRLGNTIYF TGTGCCAGCAGCCCTAAAGTGCGGCTTGGAAACACCATATATTTT
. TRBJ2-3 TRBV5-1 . CASSFSEGTDTQYF TGCGCCAGCAGCTTTTCCGAGGGGACAGATACGCAGTATTTT
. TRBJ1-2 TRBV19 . CASSIRGIGYGYTF TGTGCCAGTAGTATTCGGGGGATAGGGTATGGCTACACCTTC
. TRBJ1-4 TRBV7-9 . CASSLAAGSPNEKLFF TGTGCCAGCAGCTTAGCGGCAGGCAGCCCTAATGAAAAACTGTTTTTT
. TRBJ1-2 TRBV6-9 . CASSYTGTGGLSF TGTGCCAGCAGTTACACCGGGACGGGGGGCTTATCCTTC
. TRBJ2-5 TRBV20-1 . CSLSDVTQYF TGCAGCCTCTCCGACGTGACCCAGTACTTC
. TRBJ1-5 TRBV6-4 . CASSEEGDNQPQHF TGTGCCAGCAGTGAGGAGGGGGATAATCAGCCCCAGCATTTT
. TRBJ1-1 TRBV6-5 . CASRKDSYTEAFF TGTGCCAGCAGAAAGGACAGCTATACTGAAGCTTTCTTT
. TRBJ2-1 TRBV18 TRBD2 CASKTSAGGLYNEQFF TGTGCCTCAAAAACATCGGCGGGAGGGCTTTACAATGAGCAGTTCTTC
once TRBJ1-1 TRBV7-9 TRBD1 CASSGQENTEAFF TGTGCCAGCTCGGGACAGGAGAACACTGAAGCTTTCTTT
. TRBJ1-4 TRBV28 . CASTVLGGREKLFF TGTGCCAGCACCGTATTAGGGGGTAGGGAAAAACTGTTTTTT
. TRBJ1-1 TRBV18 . CASSPTGIGTEAFF TGTGCCAGCTCACCTACAGGGATTGGCACTGAAGCTTTCTTT
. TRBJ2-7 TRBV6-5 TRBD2 CASSYSLAGGYEQYF TGTGCCAGCAGTTACTCACTAGCGGGAGGGTACGAGCAGTACTTC
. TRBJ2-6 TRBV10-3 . CAISGQRWGSGANVLTF TGTGCCATCAGTGGGCAAAGATGGGGCTCTGGGGCCAACGTCCTGACTTTC
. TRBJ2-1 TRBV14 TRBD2 CASSGLAPSSYNEQFF TGTGCCAGCAGCGGACTAGCGCCTAGCTCCTACAATGAGCAGTTCTTC
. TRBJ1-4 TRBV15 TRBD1 CATSAGGQLNEKLFF TGTGCCACCAGCGCAGGGGGCCAACTCAATGAAAAACTGTTTTTT
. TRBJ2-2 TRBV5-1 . CASSFQGNTGELFF TGCGCCAGCAGCTTTCAGGGTAACACCGGGGAGCTGTTTTTT
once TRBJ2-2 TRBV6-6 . CASGPPPRAQMEELFF TGTGCCAGCGGACCACCTCCGCGGGCCCAAATGGAGGAGCTGTTTTTT
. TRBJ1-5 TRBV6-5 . CASNKGEGSNQPQHF TGTGCCAGCAATAAGGGAGAAGGAAGCAATCAGCCCCAGCATTTT
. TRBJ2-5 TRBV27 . CASSPPPVAGASGTQYF TGTGCCAGCAGTCCACCTCCGGTCGCGGGGGCGTCGGGGACCCAGTACTTC
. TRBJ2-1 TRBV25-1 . CASSGTGIIKVDEQFF TGTGCCAGCAGTGGTACAGGGATTATTAAGGTGGATGAGCAGTTCTTC